This entry lists 4 T cell receptor beta chains sequenced from one sample in a study of cytomegalovirus exposure and HLA in healthy donors (dated 2017 in TCRdb). Libraries were constructed by the immunoSEQ multiplex PCR assay. The multiplex PCR relied on a mix of 60 forward primers for TCR Vbeta segments and 13 reverse primers for TCR Jbeta segments. The source is immuneACCESS, and TCRdb retained only in-frame sequences with V and J called. Part of the clones is not carried over; for the studies checked, unresolved V genes explain less than half of this, and the remainder is unexplained. A total of about 150,000 clones appear in this sample, around 75% of them only once. The ten largest account for roughly 3.6% of the sample. Sample: PBMCs. The receptors were sampled from a human donor in good health.

The chain has TRBV7-2 and TRBJ2-1, with 14 bases aligning to TRBD2. The CDR3 is 18 residues long. Germline trimming cut 2 bases from V and 8 bases from J; bases unmatched to any gene: 11. Germline loops: CDR1 SGHTA, CDR2 FQGNSA. The CDR3 sequence is CASSLLPSGLAGVHEQFF. The CDR3 coding sequence is TGTGCCAGCAGCTTACTCCCTTCGGGACTAGCGGGGGTCCATGAGCAGTTCTTC.

This chain connects TRBV7-9 to TRBJ2-7; possibly TRBD1 for D (5 bases). The CDR3 runs to 15 residues. V lost 3 bases to trimming and J lost 2 bases, with 14 bases between them. The V gene's germline CDR1 is SEHNR and CDR2 FQNEAQ (reference sequence). The CDR3 protein is CASSFYLSGTYEQYF. As DNA, the CDR3 is TGTGCCAGCAGCTTTTACCTCTCAGGGACCTACGAGCAGTACTTC.

The chain has TRBV7-3 and TRBJ2-2, with 10 bases identical to TRBD2. CDR1 and CDR2 from the germline V gene are SGHTA and FQGTGA. The trim removed 6 bases at V and 0 bases at J, leaving 4 bases unmatched. CDR3 length: 16 amino acids. The CDR3 here is CASSPLAGANTGELFF. Here the CDR3 DNA reads TGTGCCAGCAGTCCTCTAGCGGGGGCGAACACCGGGGAGCTGTTTTTT.

V and J are TRBV28 and TRBJ2-5; 8 bases are a match to TRBD2. The DNA matches TRBJ2-7 better at its end, which makes the J call doubtful. The CDR3 is 15 amino acids. The germline V gene encodes CDR1 MDHEN and CDR2 SYDVKM. CDR3 coding DNA: TGTGCCAGCAGTTTATTCGGGACTAGAGCCTACGAGCAGTACTTC. It specifies CASSLFGTRAYEQYF.